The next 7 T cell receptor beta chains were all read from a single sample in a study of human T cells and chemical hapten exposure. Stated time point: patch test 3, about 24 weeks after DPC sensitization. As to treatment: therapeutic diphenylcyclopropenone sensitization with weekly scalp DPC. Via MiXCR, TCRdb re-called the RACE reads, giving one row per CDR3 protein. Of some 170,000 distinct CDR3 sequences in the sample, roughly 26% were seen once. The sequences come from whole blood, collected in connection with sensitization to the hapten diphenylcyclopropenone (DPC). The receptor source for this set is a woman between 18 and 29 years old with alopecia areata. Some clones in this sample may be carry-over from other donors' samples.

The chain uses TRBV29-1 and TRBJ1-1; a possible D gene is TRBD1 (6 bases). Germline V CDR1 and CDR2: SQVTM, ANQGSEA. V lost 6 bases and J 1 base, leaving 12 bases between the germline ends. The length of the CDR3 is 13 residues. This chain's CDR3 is CSVVSRGNTEAFF. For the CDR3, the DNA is TGCAGCGTCGTAAGCAGGGGGAACACTGAAGCTTTCTTT.

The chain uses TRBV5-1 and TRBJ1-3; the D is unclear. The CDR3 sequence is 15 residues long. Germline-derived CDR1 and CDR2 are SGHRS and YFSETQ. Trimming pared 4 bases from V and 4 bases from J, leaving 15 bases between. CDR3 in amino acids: CASSPQEMGGNTIYF. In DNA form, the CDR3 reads TGCGCCAGCAGCCCCCAGGAGATGGGCGGAAACACCATATATTTT.

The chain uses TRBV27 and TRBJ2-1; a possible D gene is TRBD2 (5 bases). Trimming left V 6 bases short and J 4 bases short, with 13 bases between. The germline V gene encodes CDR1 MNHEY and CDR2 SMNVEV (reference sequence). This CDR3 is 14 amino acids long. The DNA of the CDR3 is TGTGCCAGCAGGACGGGGAGCTGGTACAATGAGCAGTTCTTC. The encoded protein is CASRTGSWYNEQFF.

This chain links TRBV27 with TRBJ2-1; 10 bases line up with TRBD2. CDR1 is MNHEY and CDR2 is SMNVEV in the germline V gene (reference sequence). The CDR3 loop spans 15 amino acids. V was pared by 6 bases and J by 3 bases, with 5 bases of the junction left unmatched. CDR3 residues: CASSGSSGSYNEQFF. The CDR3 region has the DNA TGTGCCAGCAGCGGATCTAGCGGGAGCTACAATGAGCAGTTCTTC.

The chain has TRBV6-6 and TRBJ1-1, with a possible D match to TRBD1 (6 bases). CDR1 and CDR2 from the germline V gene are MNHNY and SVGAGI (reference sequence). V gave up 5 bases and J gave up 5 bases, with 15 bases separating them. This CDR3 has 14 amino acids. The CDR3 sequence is CASSERGAWTEAFF. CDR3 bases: TGTGCCAGCAGTGAGCGGGGGGCCTGGACTGAAGCTTTCTTT.

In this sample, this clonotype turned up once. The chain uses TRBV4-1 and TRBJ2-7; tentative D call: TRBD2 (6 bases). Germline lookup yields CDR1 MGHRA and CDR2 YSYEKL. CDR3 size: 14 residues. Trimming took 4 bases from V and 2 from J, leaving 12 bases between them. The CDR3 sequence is CASSLGLDTYEQYF. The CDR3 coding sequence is TGCGCCAGCAGCCTGGGACTCGACACCTACGAGCAGTACTTC.

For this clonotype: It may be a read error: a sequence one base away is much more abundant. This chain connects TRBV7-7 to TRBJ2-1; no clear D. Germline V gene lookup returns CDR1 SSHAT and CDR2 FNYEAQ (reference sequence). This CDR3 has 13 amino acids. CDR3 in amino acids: CVSSFGSLGEQFF. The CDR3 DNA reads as TGTGTCAGCAGCTTCGGTAGTTTGGGTGAGCAGTTCTTC.